The T cell receptor (beta chain) described here comes from a study of post-analysis software for immune sequencing data. On the study more broadly: Relapsing-remitting, secondary progressive and progressive-relapsing multiple sclerosis were all included among the disease courses.

Included in the TCR beta cDNA libraries were unique molecular identifiers. T cells numbering about 0.9 to 11 million yielded about 500,000 cDNA molecules. TCRdb re-analysed the PCR reads in MiXCR, keeping a single row per CDR3 protein. The sample lists fewer than 600,000 distinct CDR3 sequences, around 40% occurring once. With 1 base removed from V and 2 bases from J, the gap between germline ends came to 18 bases. The CDR3 is made up of 16 amino acids. Per germline, CDR1 DFQATT and CDR2 SNEGSKA (reference sequence). Comments on this clonotype: Its antigen is as yet unknown.

Points from the study as a whole: There were five TRBV segments more frequent in patients than controls, and TRBV5-6, TRBV5-1 and TRBV20-1 were among them. In multiple sclerosis, normalized Chao1 diversity was significantly below that of controls.

The chain links TRBV20-1 to TRBJ2-7; TRBD2 is a possible D gene (5 bases). This TCR was sampled from a girl aged 10 to 17 with multiple sclerosis. Sample: blood. The CDR3 loop reads CSARATKQRTTYEQYF. In nucleotides, the CDR3 is TGCAGTGCTAGAGCCACCAAGCAGCGGACCACCTACGAGCAGTACTTC.